A selection of T cell receptor beta chains follows, all from one sample in a study of blood T cell repertoires in COVID-19. This table comes from immunoSEQ multiplex PCR, and its TCRdb copy is limited to in-frame clones, with some not included. The sample carries about 300,000 clones, more than 75% recorded once. Input material: peripheral blood. The receptor source for this set is a woman aged 40 to 55 who had recovered from COVID-19. Each CDR3 is given with its conserved first and last residue. A D gene is named only where the DNA matches it firmly. Expanded clones get a size class; other rows say once, few or many, or leave the size out.

cdr3_nt,cdr3_aa,clone_size,d_call,v_call,j_call
TGTGCCTGGAGTCGGTCGTCAGGGACTGGAAACACCATATATTTT,CAWSRSSGTGNTIYF,few,-,TRBV30,TRBJ1-3
TGTGCCAGTAGTGTACGGACAGAAGTTTACTCTGGAAACACCATATATTTT,CASSVRTEVYSGNTIYF,-,-,TRBV19,TRBJ1-3
TGCGCCAGCAGCTTGGGGACATGGGGAGGCGAAAAACTGTTTTTT,CASSLGTWGGEKLFF,once,-,TRBV5-1,TRBJ1-4
TGCAGTGCACAACTAGCGGATACCGGGGAGCTGTTTTTT,CSAQLADTGELFF,once,TRBD2,TRBV29-1,TRBJ2-2
TGCAGCGTTGAGAGACTCCCCTATGGCTACACCTTC,CSVERLPYGYTF,-,-,TRBV29-1,TRBJ1-2
TGTGCCAGCAGCACTTTAAGTGAGAGCGGGGAGCTGTTTTTT,CASSTLSESGELFF,-,-,TRBV9,TRBJ2-2
TGTGCCAGCAGTGGGTGGTCGGGGCAAGAGACCCAGTACTTC,CASSGWSGQETQYF,once,-,TRBV2,TRBJ2-5
TGTGCCAGCAGTGAGGGACAGGGGGCAACTACCCAGTACTTC,CASSEGQGATTQYF,-,TRBD1,TRBV2,TRBJ2-5
TGTGCCAGCAGCGGGACTAGCGGGGGGCCCGGGGATGAGCAGTTCTTC,CASSGTSGGPGDEQFF,-,TRBD2,TRBV6-2/TRBV6-3,TRBJ2-1
TGTGCCAGCAGTTCCCACCGGGGTAACTATGGCTACACCTTC,CASSSHRGNYGYTF,-,-,TRBV27,TRBJ1-2
TGCGCCAGCAGCCAAGATATGACAGGGGAATCACCCCTCCACTTT,CASSQDMTGESPLHF,-,TRBD1,TRBV4-1,TRBJ1-6
TGCGCCAGCAGCCGAGAGGGACTCATCGGCGAGGAGCAGTACTTC,CASSREGLIGEEQYF,-,-,TRBV4-1,TRBJ2-7
TGCAGCGTTGGAGAAGGGAGAAGCCCGGAGGGCTACACCTTC,CSVGEGRSPEGYTF,-,-,TRBV29-1,TRBJ1-2
TGTGCCAGCAGCTTAACAGGGGCAGATACGCAGTATTTT,CASSLTGADTQYF,few,TRBD1,TRBV7-9,TRBJ2-3
TGTGCCAGTGCCACCCCTAGGGGGATGGGGGAAAAACTGTTTTTT,CASATPRGMGEKLFF,-,-,TRBV19,TRBJ1-4
TGTGCCAGCAGCCGTTCCTCCACAGCCGGGGAGCTGTTTTTT,CASSRSSTAGELFF,-,-,TRBV7-9,TRBJ2-2
TGTGCCAGCAGCTATCCCCGGGGACAGGGGGAAAACGAGCAGTACTTC,CASSYPRGQGENEQYF,-,TRBD1,TRBV5-4,TRBJ2-7
TGTGCCAGCAGAGCCCAGGGTTCGGGAGATAATTCACCCCTCCACTTT,CASRAQGSGDNSPLHF,-,-,TRBV7-9,TRBJ1-6
TGTGCCAGCAGGGGGGGACGGGATAACTATGGCTACACCTTC,CASRGGRDNYGYTF,-,-,TRBV6-5,TRBJ1-2
TGTGCCAGCAGCTTAGCGGGGGGATCCTACGAGCAGTACTTC,CASSLAGGSYEQYF,-,-,TRBV7-2,TRBJ2-7
TGTGCCAGCAGCTTGGCCGGACAGGGAAAGACCCAGTACTTC,CASSLAGQGKTQYF,once,TRBD1,TRBV5-4,TRBJ2-5
TGTGCCAGCAGCGTAGTAGCGGGGGGGCGTTCAGATACGCAGTATTTT,CASSVVAGGRSDTQYF,-,TRBD2,TRBV9,TRBJ2-3
TGCAGCGTTGATAGAGCGGGGACTAGGGAGCAGTACTTC,CSVDRAGTREQYF,-,TRBD2,TRBV29-1,TRBJ2-7
TGTGCCAGCAGCACGCGGGACTCTCAAGAGACCCAGTACTTC,CASSTRDSQETQYF,-,-,TRBV21-1,TRBJ2-5
TGTGCCAGCAGCGGATACAGGGGTGGGTCCTACAATGAGCAGTTCTTC,CASSGYRGGSYNEQFF,-,TRBD1,TRBV9,TRBJ2-1
TGTGCCAGCAGCCCATCAGTACGGGACAGGGACCCTAACTATGGCTACACCTTC,CASSPSVRDRDPNYGYTF,-,TRBD1,TRBV4-2,TRBJ1-2
TGTGCCAGCAGTTACGCGGTGGCTAGCGGGGGGAATGAGCAGTTCTTC,CASSYAVASGGNEQFF,-,TRBD2,TRBV6-2/TRBV6-3,TRBJ2-1
TGTGCCAGCAGTTTTATGGGATGGGGCTGGCTGTTTTTT,CASSFMGWGWLFF,-,-,TRBV28,TRBJ1-4
TGTGCCAGCAGCCTGACCGGGTTCACTGAAGCTTTCTTT,CASSLTGFTEAFF,few,-,TRBV3-1/TRBV3-2,TRBJ1-1
TGTGCCACCAGCAGAGTTGCCGGGGGCTACACCTTC,CATSRVAGGYTF,-,-,TRBV15,TRBJ1-2
TGTGCCAGCAGCTCGAGGGAGGGCGGGGGGCTTCAGTACTTC,CASSSREGGGLQYF,-,TRBD2,TRBV5-4,TRBJ2-4
TGTGCCAGCAGCTTGATGACAGGGAGTAGGACTGAAGCTTTCTTT,CASSLMTGSRTEAFF,-,TRBD1,TRBV5-4,TRBJ1-1
TGTGCCAGCAGTGAAAGTGGTCTAGGAATGAACACCATATATTTT,CASSESGLGMNTIYF,-,-,TRBV2,TRBJ1-3
TGTGCCAGTAGGGTTAGCGGACTGAACACCGGGGAGCTGTTTTTT,CASRVSGLNTGELFF,-,-,TRBV19,TRBJ2-2
TGTGCCAGCAGTGAATGGAGACTAGCGGGGGGTCGACAAGAGACCCAGTACTTC,CASSEWRLAGGRQETQYF,-,TRBD2,TRBV6-1,TRBJ2-5
TGTGCCAGCAAAAGCGGGGGGGCGGATGAGCAGTTCTTC,CASKSGGADEQFF,-,TRBD2,TRBV2,TRBJ2-1
TGTGCCAGCAGTTACATTCGGACAGCCGGCTTAATGGATGAGCAGTTCTTC,CASSYIRTAGLMDEQFF,-,-,TRBV6-2/TRBV6-3,TRBJ2-1
TGTGCCACCGCCCAAGACAGGCTCTATGGCTACACCTTC,CATAQDRLYGYTF,-,-,TRBV15,TRBJ1-2
TGTGCCAGCAGCCAGACGGGGGGATTCGGCGGGGAGCTGTTTTTT,CASSQTGGFGGELFF,-,TRBD2,TRBV6-2/TRBV6-3,TRBJ2-2
TGTGCTAGTGGTTTGGTCCTGAGCGGCAATGAGCAGTTCTTC,CASGLVLSGNEQFF,-,-,TRBV12-5,TRBJ2-1
TGTGCCAGCAGCCCCCGGTACTCTGGAAACACCATATATTTT,CASSPRYSGNTIYF,-,-,TRBV7-2,TRBJ1-3
TGTGCCACCAGTGGTAAGCGGGGATACACAGATACGCAGTATTTT,CATSGKRGYTDTQYF,-,TRBD2,TRBV24-1,TRBJ2-3
TGTGCTAGCAGACCCGACAGATCGAACACCGGGGAGCTGTTTTTT,CASRPDRSNTGELFF,few,-,TRBV7-7,TRBJ2-2
TGCGCCAGCAGCGCCACCGAACAGGGGGTCTATGGCTACACCTTC,CASSATEQGVYGYTF,once,TRBD1,TRBV5-1,TRBJ1-2
TGTGCCAGCAGTTACTTGGGACAGGGCTACGAGCAGTACTTC,CASSYLGQGYEQYF,-,TRBD1,TRBV6-2/TRBV6-3,TRBJ2-7
TGTGCCAGCAGTGAATTCGGTAAGGGGCCCGAGAGGAACTATGGCTACACCTTC,CASSEFGKGPERNYGYTF,-,-,TRBV2,TRBJ1-2
TGTGCCAGCAGTAAGGGACACTACACTGAAGCTTTCTTT,CASSKGHYTEAFF,-,-,TRBV27,TRBJ1-1
TGCGCCAGCAGCTTGGAGGGGGCAGGAGAGACCCAGTACTTC,CASSLEGAGETQYF,-,TRBD1,TRBV5-1,TRBJ2-5
TGTGCCAGCAGTGATCGACAGTACTACGAGCAGTACTTC,CASSDRQYYEQYF,-,-,TRBV2,TRBJ2-7
TGTGCCAGCAGTTACACAGCGGGGGATTGGGAGACCCAGTACTTC,CASSYTAGDWETQYF,-,TRBD2,TRBV6-5,TRBJ2-5